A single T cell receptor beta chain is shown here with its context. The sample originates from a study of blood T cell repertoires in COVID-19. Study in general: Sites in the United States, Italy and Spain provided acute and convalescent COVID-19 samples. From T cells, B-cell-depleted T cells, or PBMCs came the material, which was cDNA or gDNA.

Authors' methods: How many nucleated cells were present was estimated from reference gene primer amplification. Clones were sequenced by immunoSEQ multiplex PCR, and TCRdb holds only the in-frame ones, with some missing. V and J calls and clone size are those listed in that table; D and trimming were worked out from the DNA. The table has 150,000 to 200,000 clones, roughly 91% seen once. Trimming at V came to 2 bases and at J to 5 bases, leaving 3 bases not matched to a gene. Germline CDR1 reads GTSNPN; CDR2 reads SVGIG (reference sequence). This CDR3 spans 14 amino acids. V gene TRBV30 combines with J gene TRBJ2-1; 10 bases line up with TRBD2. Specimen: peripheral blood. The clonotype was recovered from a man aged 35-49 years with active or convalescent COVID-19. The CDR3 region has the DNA TGTGCCTGGAGTAAAACTAGCGGGGACAATGAGCAGTTCTTC. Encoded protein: CAWSKTSGDNEQFF.